A single sample is the source of the 10 T cell receptor beta chains below, sequenced in a study of T-cell reconstitution after alpha-beta-depleted transplantation in children. A TCRbeta library incorporating unique molecular identifiers was prepared. TCRdb reanalysed the PCR reads using MiXCR and keeps one entry per CDR3 protein. The repertoire consists of under 300,000 distinct CDR3 sequences, with about 9.9% occurring once and the leading ten covering roughly a quarter. The sample here was peripheral blood, taken 180 days after TCRalphabeta/CD19-depleted stem cell transplant. The receptor set was obtained from a male patient aged 2-15 years who had a stem cell transplant for chronic granulomatous disease, so the T cells may come from the graft donor.

Comment on this clonotype: A clone one base away is much larger, so this may be a read error. The J gene is TRBJ1-3, the V gene TRBV28; 7 positions agree with TRBD1. The CDR3 loop spans 15 amino acids. Germline V gene data show CDR1 as MDHEN and CDR2 as SYDVKM. In nucleotides, the CDR3 is TGTGCCGGCAGCCGACATCCGGGACAGGGAAACACCATATATTTT. It specifies CAGSRHPGQGNTIYF. The full variable domain, completed using reference TRBV28 and TRBJ1-3, is DVKVTQSSRYLVKRTGEKVFLECVQDMDHENMFWYRQDPGLGLRLIYFSYDVKMKEKGDIPEGYSVSREKKERFSLILESASTNQTSMYLCAGSRHPGQGNTIYFGEGSWLTVV.

In this sample, this clonotype turned up many times. The V gene is TRBV5-4, the J gene TRBJ2-5; no clear D gene. The CDR3 totals 16 residues. Per germline, CDR1 SGHNT and CDR2 YYREEE (reference sequence). V gave up 0 bases and J gave up 1 base, with 13 bases separating them. In nucleotides, the CDR3 is TGTGCCAGCAGCTTGGATATAGGAGTGACCCAAGAGACCCAGTACTTC. Amino acid sequence: CASSLDIGVTQETQYF. The full variable domain, completed using reference TRBV5-4 and TRBJ2-5, is ETGVTQSPTHLIKTRGQQVTLRCSSQSGHNTVSWYQQALGQGPQFIFQYYREEENGRGNFPPRFSGLQFPNYSSELNVNALELDDSALYLCASSLDIGVTQETQYFGPGTRLLVL.

This clonotype was seen ten or more times. CDR3: CASSQGLTSSYEQYF. The DNA for the CDR3 is TGTGCCAGCAGCCAAGGACTGACCTCATCCTACGAGCAGTACTTC. The chain links TRBV4-2 to TRBJ2-7; D not resolved. The germline V gene has CDR1 LGHNA and CDR2 YNFKEQ. V was pared by 1 base and J by 1 base, with 11 bases between. This CDR3 comprises 15 residues.

This clonotype was seen at least ten times. The chain uses TRBV20-1 and TRBJ2-7; D possibly corresponds to TRBD2 (6 bases). Trimming cost V 6 bases and J 6 bases, with 18 bases left between them. Germline-derived CDR1 and CDR2 are DFQATT and SNEGSKA (reference sequence). This CDR3 has 13 residues. CDR3 amino acids: CSAGTSDYSEQYF. CDR3 nucleotide sequence: TGCAGTGCCGGAACCTCGGACTACTCCGAGCAGTACTTC.

This clonotype has a count of ten or more. The chain is built from TRBV10-2 and TRBJ2-1; 7 positions agree with TRBD2. This CDR3 has 13 residues. The J segment lost 9 bases and the V segment lost 6 bases, leaving 8 bases of the junction unmatched. Germline CDR1 and CDR2: WSHSY and SAAADI. This CDR3 reads CASRETSEREQFF. The CDR3 coding sequence is TGCGCCAGCAGGGAAACTAGCGAGCGTGAGCAGTTCTTC.

This clonotype was seen repeatedly, ten times or more. V and J are TRBV5-1 and TRBJ2-1; 10 nucleotides match TRBD1. The V and J ends lost 4 bases and 7 bases, in that order; junction bases with no gene match: 8. The CDR3 has 15 amino acids. Germline CDR1 and CDR2: SGHRS and YFSETQ. The CDR3 here is CASSVGQGVSNEQFF. CDR3 nucleotides: TGCGCCAGCAGCGTCGGACAGGGGGTCTCTAATGAGCAGTTCTTC.

There are many counts of this clonotype. The genes are TRBV28 and TRBJ2-5, with 7 bases lining up with TRBD2. Germline V gene data show CDR1 as MDHEN and CDR2 as SYDVKM. J gave up 1 base and V 5 bases, and 7 bases lay outside the gene matches. CDR3 size: 15 residues. The chain's CDR3 is CASSPRGGTQETQYF. The CDR3 coding sequence is TGTGCCAGCAGTCCTAGGGGAGGGACCCAAGAGACCCAGTACTTC. The variable domain in full, with the rest retrieved from reference TRBV28 and TRBJ2-5, is DVKVTQSSRYLVKRTGEKVFLECVQDMDHENMFWYRQDPGLGLRLIYFSYDVKMKEKGDIPEGYSVSREKKERFSLILESASTNQTSMYLCASSPRGGTQETQYFGPGTRLLVL.

This clonotype was found many times. The genes are TRBV20-1 and TRBJ1-1; D call uncertain. The CDR3 has 11 amino acids. Germline V gene lookup returns CDR1 DFQATT and CDR2 SNEGSKA (reference sequence). V was pared by 1 base and J by 6 bases, with 6 bases between. In DNA, the CDR3 is TGCAGTGCTAGAGTGGGCCCTGAAGCTTTCTTT. Translated: CSARVGPEAFF.

This clonotype was seen at least ten times. CDR3 amino acids: CASTLNRGRSEQYF. CDR3 DNA sequence: TGTGCCAGCACTCTCAACAGAGGCAGGTCCGAGCAGTACTTC. The chain is built from TRBV2 and TRBJ2-7; the D is unclear. Germline CDR1 is SNHLY and CDR2 is FYNNEI. The CDR3 is made up of 14 amino acids. Trimming cost V 7 bases and J 6 bases, with 19 bases left between them.

This clonotype has a count of ten or more. This chain uses TRBV4-3 with TRBJ2-3; 11 bases are shared with TRBD2. CDR3 length equals 17 residues. Germline CDR1 reads LGHNA; CDR2 reads YSLEER. V was clipped by 4 bases and J by 5 bases; unmatched bases: 11. Here the CDR3 DNA reads TGCGCCAGCAGCCGATATAGCGGGGGGGCCGCTGGAGATACGCAGTATTTT. Translating it yields CASSRYSGGAAGDTQYF.